This T cell receptor (beta chain) originates from a study of blood T cell repertoires in COVID-19. TCRdb's copy holds only in-frame clones and misses some; the assay was immunoSEQ multiplex PCR. Of about 370,000 clones in the sample, more than 70% are singletons; the top ten hold 10%. Trimming shortened V by 5 bases and J by 4 bases, and 20 bases separated the two germline ends. Germline loops: CDR1 LNHNV, CDR2 YYDKDF (reference sequence). This CDR3 is built from 16 residues. This clonotype was sampled from a woman aged 25 to 39 with COVID-19, enrolled during active disease. The sequencing sample was made of peripheral blood. The chain couples TRBV15 to TRBJ2-5, with D possibly TRBD2 on 6 matching bases. The CDR3 coding sequence is TGTGCCACCAGCCTAGAGGACGGGAGTTTGGCAGAGACCCAGTACTTC. This translates into CATSLEDGSLAETQYF.